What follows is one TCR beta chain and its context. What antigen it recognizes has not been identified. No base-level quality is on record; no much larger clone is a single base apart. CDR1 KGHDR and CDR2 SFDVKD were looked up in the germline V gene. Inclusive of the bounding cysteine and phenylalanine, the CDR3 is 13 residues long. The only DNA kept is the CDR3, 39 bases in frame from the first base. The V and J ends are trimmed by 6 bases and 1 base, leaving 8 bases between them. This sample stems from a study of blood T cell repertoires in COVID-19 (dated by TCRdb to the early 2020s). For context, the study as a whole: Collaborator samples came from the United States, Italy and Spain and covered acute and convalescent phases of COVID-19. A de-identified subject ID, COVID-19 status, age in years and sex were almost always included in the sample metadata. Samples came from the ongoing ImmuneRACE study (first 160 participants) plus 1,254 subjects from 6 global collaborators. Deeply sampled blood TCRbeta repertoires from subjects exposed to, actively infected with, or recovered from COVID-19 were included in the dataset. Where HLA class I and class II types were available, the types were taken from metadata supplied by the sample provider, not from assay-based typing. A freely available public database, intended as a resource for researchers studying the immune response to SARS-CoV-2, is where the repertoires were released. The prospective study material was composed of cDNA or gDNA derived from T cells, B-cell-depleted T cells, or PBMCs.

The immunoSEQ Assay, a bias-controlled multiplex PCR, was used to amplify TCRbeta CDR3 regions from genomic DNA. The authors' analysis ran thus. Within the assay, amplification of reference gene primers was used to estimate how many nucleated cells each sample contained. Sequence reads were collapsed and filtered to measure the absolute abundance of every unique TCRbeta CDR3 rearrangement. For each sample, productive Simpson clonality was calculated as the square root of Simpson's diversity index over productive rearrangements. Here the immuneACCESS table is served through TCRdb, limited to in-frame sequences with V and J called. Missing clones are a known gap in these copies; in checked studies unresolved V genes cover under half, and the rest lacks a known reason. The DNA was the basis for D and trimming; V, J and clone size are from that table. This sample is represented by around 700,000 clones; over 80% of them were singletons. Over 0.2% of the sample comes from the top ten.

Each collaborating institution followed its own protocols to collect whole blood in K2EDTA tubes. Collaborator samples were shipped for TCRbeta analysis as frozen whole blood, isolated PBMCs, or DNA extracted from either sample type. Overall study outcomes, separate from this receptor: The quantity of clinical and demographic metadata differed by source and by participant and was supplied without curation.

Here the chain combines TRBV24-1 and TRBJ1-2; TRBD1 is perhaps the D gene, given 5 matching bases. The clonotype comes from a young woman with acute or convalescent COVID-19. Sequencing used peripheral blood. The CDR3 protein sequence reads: CATSLTDNYGYTF. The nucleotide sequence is TGTGCCACCAGTTTGACAGATAACTATGGCTACACCTTC.